Listed below are T cell receptor beta chains from one sample, sequenced in a study of cytomegalovirus exposure and HLA in healthy donors. Profiled with immunoSEQ multiplex PCR; TCRdb holds only in-frame clones, not every one. Of under 200,000 clones listed, approximately 77% are singletons. Material: PBMCs. The receptors come from a man aged 25 to 40 in good health and CMV-seropositive. The CDR3 runs from the conserved cysteine through the conserved F or W. The D gene is left open where the match is weak. Some rows have no size entry. The others give once, few or many, or a class for an expanded clone.

TRBV5-6	TRBJ2-3	TRBD1	.	TGTGCCAGCAGCTGGAGGACAGGGATTGATACGCAGTATTTT	CASSWRTGIDTQYF
TRBV5-1	TRBJ2-7	.	.	TGCGCCAGCAGCCCCGGGTACAACGAGCAGTACTTC	CASSPGYNEQYF
TRBV4-3	TRBJ2-1	TRBD2	.	TGCGCCAGCAGCCCCGGACTAGCGGGGGGGACCAGCTCCTACAATGAGCAGTTCTTC	CASSPGLAGGTSSYNEQFF
TRBV7-9	TRBJ2-3	.	.	TGTGCCAGCAGCGTACAGGGTCCAGATACGCAGTATTTT	CASSVQGPDTQYF
TRBV4-1	TRBJ1-2	.	once	TGCGCCAGCAGCCAAGCGGTACGGAACTATGGCTACACCTTC	CASSQAVRNYGYTF
TRBV29-1	TRBJ2-3	.	.	TGCAGCGTTGAACTCGCGGGGGCAAGCACAGATACGCAGTATTTT	CSVELAGASTDTQYF
TRBV18	TRBJ2-5	TRBD1	.	TGTGCCAGCTCACCTCCGGGACAGAAAGAGACCCAGTACTTC	CASSPPGQKETQYF
TRBV27	TRBJ2-5	.	.	TGTGCCAGCGGCGGGGTCGGGGGTAGACGGGAGACCCAGTACTTC	CASGGVGGRRETQYF
TRBV2	TRBJ2-7	TRBD1	.	TGTGCCAGCAGGGGCGGACAGGCTAGCTCCTACGAGCAGTACTTC	CASRGGQASSYEQYF
TRBV18	TRBJ1-1	TRBD1	.	TGTGCCAGCTCTCGGGACAGGGGTTCGTACACTGAAGCTTTCTTT	CASSRDRGSYTEAFF
TRBV2	TRBJ2-7	TRBD1	once	TGTGCCACAGGACAGGGAGGCGGGCAGTACTTC	CATGQGGGQYF
TRBV19	TRBJ2-2	.	.	TGTGCCAGTAGTACCATAAGCGACACCGGGGAGCTGTTTTTT	CASSTISDTGELFF
TRBV4-1	TRBJ1-5	TRBD1	once	TGCGCCAGCAGCCAAGTGGGACAGGGGGGCCAGCCCCAGCATTTT	CASSQVGQGGQPQHF
TRBV5-6	TRBJ2-1	TRBD1	.	TGTGCCAGCAGCCCCCGGGACAGGAACAATGAGCAGTTCTTC	CASSPRDRNNEQFF
TRBV28	TRBJ2-6	TRBD1	few	TGTGCCAGCAGTCAGTGGACAGGGGGCGTCTCTGGGGCCAACGTCCTGACTTTC	CASSQWTGGVSGANVLTF
TRBV7-2	TRBJ2-5	.	.	TGTGCCAGCAGCTTACGACAACAAGAGACCCAGTACTTC	CASSLRQQETQYF
TRBV6-1	TRBJ2-7	TRBD2	.	TGTGCCAGCAGTGCGACCGGGACTAGCCGATCCTACGAGCAGTACTTC	CASSATGTSRSYEQYF
TRBV6-1	TRBJ1-4	.	.	TGTGCCAGCAGTGGGGTTGGAGTGGAAAAACTGTTTTTT	CASSGVGVEKLFF
TRBV5-1	TRBJ1-2	.	.	TGCGCCATCGGCGACGGGGACTATGGCTACACCTTC	CAIGDGDYGYTF
TRBV13	TRBJ2-3	TRBD2	.	TGTGCCAGCAGCTTTTACGGGGGGGAAACAGATACGCAGTATTTT	CASSFYGGETDTQYF
TRBV25-1	TRBJ2-7	.	once	TGTGCCAGCAGTGGTAGTCCGGTCTACGAGCAGTACTTC	CASSGSPVYEQYF
TRBV28	TRBJ1-1	.	few	TGTGCCAGCAGTTTAGCGCTAACGAACACTGAAGCTTTCTTT	CASSLALTNTEAFF
TRBV13	TRBJ2-7	.	.	TGTGCCAGCAGCCCGTCCAGGAATAACTACGAGCAGTACTTC	CASSPSRNNYEQYF
TRBV30	TRBJ2-7	.	once	TGTGCCTGGAGTAACGGTATGAGCTTTGGAGCCGACGAGCAGTACTTC	CAWSNGMSFGADEQYF
TRBV4-2	TRBJ1-2	.	.	TGTGCCAGCAGCCAGTTCGAGGGTCACTATGGCTACACCTTC	CASSQFEGHYGYTF
TRBV19	TRBJ1-1	.	.	TGTGCCAGTACCTATCGGGCAGGACTATTGAACACTGAAGCTTTCTTT	CASTYRAGLLNTEAFF
TRBV7-6	TRBJ2-7	.	.	TGTGCCAGCAGCTATGGAGGGGGCCAGATCCACGAGCAGTACTTC	CASSYGGGQIHEQYF
TRBV6-6	TRBJ2-7	.	.	TGTGCCAGCAGTTTAGGACTTGCGGCTACCTACGAGCAGTACTTC	CASSLGLAATYEQYF
TRBV5-1	TRBJ1-2	TRBD1	.	TGCGCCAGCAGCATGCCGGGGGACAGGAATAGCGGAAACTATGGCTACACCTTC	CASSMPGDRNSGNYGYTF
TRBV4-1	TRBJ1-4	TRBD1	.	TGCGCCAGCAGCGGACAGGGCCTTAATGAAAAACTGTTTTTT	CASSGQGLNEKLFF
TRBV6-6	TRBJ2-2	TRBD2	.	TGTGCCAGCAGTTGGGACTATGGCGGGGAGCTGTTTTTT	CASSWDYGGELFF
TRBV7-8	TRBJ2-1	.	.	TGTGCCAGCAGCTTACGACACTTCAATGAGCAGTTCTTC	CASSLRHFNEQFF
TRBV28	TRBJ1-5	TRBD1	.	TGTGCCAGCAGCATGGGACAGGTTGGTCAGCCCCAGCATTTT	CASSMGQVGQPQHF
TRBV2	TRBJ2-3	TRBD2	.	TGTGCCAGCAGGGGACTAGCGGGGACAGATACGCAGTATTTT	CASRGLAGTDTQYF
TRBV6-5	TRBJ2-2	.	.	TGTGCCAGCTGGTCTCTAAACACCGGGGAGCTGTTTTTT	CASWSLNTGELFF
TRBV6-1	TRBJ2-7	.	.	TGTGCCAGCAGCCAAGACTATAGCTCCTACGAGCAGTACTTC	CASSQDYSSYEQYF
TRBV5-6	TRBJ1-6	.	.	TGTGCCAGCAGCAAGGACATAAATTCACCCCTCCACTTT	CASSKDINSPLHF
TRBV5-1	TRBJ2-2	TRBD2	.	TGCGCCAGCAGCTTGTCGACTAGCGGGGGTTCCGGGGAGCTGTTTTTT	CASSLSTSGGSGELFF
TRBV28	TRBJ2-2	TRBD1	.	TGTGCCAGCAGTGAAACAGGGGGCTTTCACACCGGGGAGCTGTTTTTT	CASSETGGFHTGELFF
TRBV13	TRBJ1-2	.	few	TGTGCCAGCAGCTCTGGGGGCGCTAACTATGGCTACACCTTC	CASSSGGANYGYTF
TRBV6-5	TRBJ1-1	.	.	TGTGCCAGCAGCGTTTCGGACAGATCGAGCACTGAAGCTTTCTTT	CASSVSDRSSTEAFF
TRBV30	TRBJ1-5	TRBD1	.	TGTGCCTGGGGTCGCGACAGGGGTAGCAATCAGCCCCAGCATTTT	CAWGRDRGSNQPQHF
TRBV7-9	TRBJ1-4	.	.	TGTGCCAGCAGCTTAGCGCTTGGGGGGTTGGGTGAAAAACTGTTTTTT	CASSLALGGLGEKLFF
TRBV6-5	TRBJ2-7	.	.	TGTGCCAGCAGTTACAGGAGCTCCTACGAGCAGTACTTC	CASSYRSSYEQYF
TRBV4-2	TRBJ1-2	TRBD1	.	TGTGCCAGCAGCCAAGATCTCCGGGACAGGGCTCGAGGCTACACCTTC	CASSQDLRDRARGYTF
TRBV5-3	TRBJ2-3	TRBD2	.	TGTGCCAGAAGGTCTAGGCAGCGGGGATTAGATACGCAGTATTTT	CARRSRQRGLDTQYF
TRBV4-1	TRBJ1-6	TRBD1	.	TGCGCCAGCAGCCAAGTCAGGGGGTTAGGTTCACCCCTCCACTTT	CASSQVRGLGSPLHF